This T cell receptor (beta chain) comes out of a study of shared T cell receptors in the human thymus. Libraries were prepared by immunoSEQ multiplex PCR; TCRdb keeps only in-frame clonotypes and omits some of them. This table has some 400,000 clones, just under 95% appearing once. The V gene's germline CDR1 is SGHRS and CDR2 YFSETQ. V lost 5 bases and J 2 bases, leaving 17 bases between the germline ends. This CDR3 comprises 16 residues. The sample taken for sequencing was thymocytes. This sequence joins TRBV5-1 and TRBJ2-1; D not certain. This TCR was sampled from a human donor. The CDR3 here is CASRTGPFPTYNEQFF. The CDR3 DNA is TGCGCCAGCAGAACCGGACCCTTCCCCACCTACAATGAGCAGTTCTTC.